Each of the 19 T cell receptor beta chains below was sequenced from the same sample in a study of cytomegalovirus exposure and HLA in healthy donors. PCR involved 60 Vbeta and 13 Jbeta primers. Using immunoSEQ multiplex PCR, the repertoire was profiled, and TCRdb retains in-frame clones only, with some absent. The data hold 200,000 or so clones, with over 65% observed a single time. What was sequenced was PBMCs. The receptor set was obtained from a man between 40 and 49 years old in good health and CMV-seronegative.

This chain uses TRBV10-3 with TRBJ2-7; D gene ambiguous. V lost 0 bases and J lost 6, with 6 bases in between. CDR3 size: 12 residues. Per germline, CDR1 ENHRY and CDR2 SYGVKD. CDR3 nucleotide sequence: TGTGCCATCAGTGAGTCGACGGGCGAGCAGTACTTC. Amino acids: CAISESTGEQYF.

The chain uses TRBV28 and TRBJ2-1, with D uncertain. The V end was cut by 8 bases, the J end by 0 bases, with 8 bases between. Per the germline V gene, CDR1 is MDHEN and CDR2 is SYDVKM. The CDR3 is made up of 13 amino acids. CDR3 sequence (DNA): TGTGCCAGCTACACCCCCTCCTACAATGAGCAGTTCTTC. Its translation: CASYTPSYNEQFF.

The chain employs TRBV7-6 and TRBJ1-6, with D hard to call. The V gene lost 5 bases and the J gene lost 7 bases, with 12 bases spanning the gap. Germline V gives CDR1 SGHVS, CDR2 FNYEAQ. There are 14 residues in the CDR3. The CDR3 sequence is CASSASSGNSPLHF. CDR3 sequence (DNA): TGTGCCAGCAGCGCGAGTTCCGGGAATTCACCCCTCCACTTT. Full variable domain (remainder filled in from reference TRBV7-6 and TRBJ1-6): GAGVSQSPRYKVTKRGQDVALRCDPISGHVSLYWYRQALGQGPEFLTYFNYEAQQDKSGLPNDRFSAERPEGSISTLTIQRTEQRDSAMYRCASSASSGNSPLHFGNGTRLTVT.

The CDR3 region has the DNA TGTGCCAGCAGCTTAGGCCCGGGGGGCGGCACAGATACGCAGTATTTT. Its translation is CASSLGPGGGTDTQYF. The J gene is TRBJ2-3, the V gene TRBV7-3; D is possibly TRBD2 (7 bases). Germline V gives CDR1 SGHTA, CDR2 FQGTGA. The CDR3 has 16 residues. V was pared by 2 bases and J by 1 base, with 13 bases between.

The genes are TRBV9 and TRBJ1-1, with D uncertain. The CDR3 has 13 residues. V gave up 2 bases and J gave up 11 bases, with 16 bases separating them. Germline CDR1 is SGDLS and CDR2 is YYNGEE. CDR3 in DNA: TGTGCCAGCAGCGTTCGGAACGGAGGGATGGCTTTCTTT. It yields the protein CASSVRNGGMAFF.

This clone occurred a few times. The rearrangement joins TRBV30 to TRBJ2-7, with 14 nucleotides matching TRBD2. Germline V gene sequence: CDR1 GTSNPN, CDR2 SVGIG (reference sequence). The CDR3 has 12 amino acids. V lost 3 bases, J lost 11 bases, and 3 bases stayed unmatched. CDR3 loop: CAWSGTSGRKYF. The DNA for the CDR3 is TGTGCCTGGAGCGGGACTAGCGGGAGAAAGTACTTC.

The chain recombines TRBV7-9 with TRBJ1-1; TRBD1 aligns across 7 bases. The CDR3 runs 13 residues. Trimming at V came to 4 bases and at J to 8 bases, leaving 7 bases not matched to a gene. Per the germline V gene, CDR1 is SEHNR and CDR2 is FQNEAQ (reference sequence). DNA of the CDR3: TGTGCCAGCAGCTCGGGACAAGGGGGCGAAGCTTTCTTT. As protein: CASSSGQGGEAFF. The whole variable domain, remainder taken from reference TRBV7-9 and TRBJ1-1, is DTGVSQNPRHKITKRGQNVTFRCDPISEHNRLYWYRQTLGQGPEFLTYFQNEAQLEKSRLLSDRFSAERPKGSFSTLEIQRTEQGDSAMYLCASSSGQGGEAFFGQGTRLTVV.

The V gene is TRBV7-9, the J gene TRBJ1-1, with D perhaps matching TRBD1 (6 bases). The length of the CDR3 is 14 residues. Trimming stripped 3 bases from V and 7 bases from J, with 15 bases between. The germline gives CDR1 SEHNR, CDR2 FQNEAQ (reference sequence). The CDR3 sequence is CASSLRTEQLEAFF. DNA of the CDR3: TGTGCCAGCAGCTTGAGGACAGAACAACTTGAAGCTTTCTTT.

The chain recombines TRBV18 with TRBJ2-3; D is possibly TRBD2 (6 bases). Germline V CDR1 and CDR2: KGHSH, LQKENI. With 3 bases removed from V and 10 bases from J, the gap between germline ends came to 17 bases. CDR3 length: 14 amino acids. CDR3 amino acids: CASSPSTEGRAQYF. DNA for the CDR3: TGTGCCAGCTCACCTTCTACGGAGGGACGGGCGCAGTATTTT. Together with reference TRBV18 and TRBJ2-3, the CDR3 gives the full variable domain: NAGVMQNPRHLVRRRGQEARLRCSPMKGHSHVYWYRQLPEEGLKFMVYLQKENIIDESGMPKERFSAEFPKEGPSILRIQQVVRGDSAAYFCASSPSTEGRAQYFGPGTRLTVL.

The gene calls are TRBV7-9 and TRBJ2-1; tentative D call: TRBD1 (8 bases). Germline CDR1 SEHNR, CDR2 FQNEAQ (reference sequence). V was clipped by 3 bases and J by 8 bases, with 14 bases between them. The CDR3 contains 14 residues. CDR3 in DNA: TGTGCCAGCAGCTTTAACAGGGGGGGTTATGAGCAGTTCTTC. It is translated as CASSFNRGGYEQFF.

The chain links TRBV11-1 to TRBJ2-3, with D perhaps TRBD1 (6 bases). V was cut by 1 base and J by 1 base, with 9 bases left in between. Germline loops: CDR1 SGHAT, CDR2 FQDESV (reference sequence). CDR3 size: 15 residues. The CDR3 nucleotides are TGTGCCAGCAGCTTAGACAGGGTACGCACAGATACGCAGTATTTT. Translated, it gives CASSLDRVRTDTQYF.

J is TRBJ1-2 and V is TRBV13; TRBD1 might be the D (6 bases). CDR1 is PRHDT and CDR2 is FYEKMQ in the germline V gene (reference sequence). The CDR3 spans 14 residues. The V end lost 5 bases, the J end lost 1 base, and 11 bases lay between the germline ends. In DNA form, the CDR3 reads TGTGCCAGCAGCCCTACAGGGTTTAACTATGGCTACACCTTC. It is translated as CASSPTGFNYGYTF.

The rearrangement links TRBV30 to TRBJ1-1; D unresolved. The CDR3 is 13 residues long. The germline gives CDR1 GTSNPN, CDR2 SVGIG (reference sequence). The V gene lost 4 bases and the J gene lost 4 bases, with 13 bases spanning the gap. The CDR3: CAWKALGSTEAFF. In DNA, the CDR3 is TGTGCCTGGAAAGCGCTGGGGAGCACTGAAGCTTTCTTT.

This sequence joins TRBV7-6 and TRBJ2-1; D remains unclear. Germline CDR1 reads SGHVS; CDR2 reads FNYEAQ. CDR3 size: 12 residues. Trimming took 4 bases from V and 6 from J, leaving 7 bases between them. The CDR3 sequence: CASSYRLNEQFF. Written as DNA, the CDR3 is TGTGCCAGCAGCTATAGACTCAATGAGCAGTTCTTC.

The chain carries TRBV7-2 and TRBJ2-5; D may be TRBD2 (5 bases). CDR3 length: 15 amino acids. Germline CDR1 is SGHTA and CDR2 is FQGNSA. V was shortened by 0 bases and J by 4 bases, with 12 bases between the two germline ends. As DNA, the CDR3 is TGTGCCAGCAGCTTAGCCCGGGATTACGTAGAGACCCAGTACTTC. It translates to CASSLARDYVETQYF. The whole variable domain, remainder taken from reference TRBV7-2 and TRBJ2-5, is GAGVSQSPSNKVTEKGKDVELRCDPISGHTALYWYRQSLGQGLEFLIYFQGNSAPDKSGLPSDRFSAERTGGSVSTLTIQRTQQEDSAVYLCASSLARDYVETQYFGPGTRLLVL.

The chain is built from TRBV7-8 and TRBJ1-5; 10 bases are shared with TRBD1. Germline loops: CDR1 SGHVS, CDR2 FQNEAQ. With 1 base clipped from V and 6 bases from J, the junction kept 9 bases outside the gene matches. The length of the CDR3 is 17 residues. The DNA of the CDR3 is TGTGCCAGCAGCTTAGTGGGACAGGGGATTTTCGGTCAGCCCCAGCATTTT. Protein: CASSLVGQGIFGQPQHF.

This chain uses TRBV13 with TRBJ2-1, with a tentative D call TRBD1 (6 bases). The germline gives CDR1 PRHDT, CDR2 FYEKMQ (reference sequence). This CDR3 region has 14 residues. V lost 0 bases and J lost 3, with 6 bases in between. The CDR3 loop is CASSLGDSYNEQFF. The CDR3 region has the DNA TGTGCCAGCAGCTTAGGGGACAGCTACAATGAGCAGTTCTTC.

The rearrangement links TRBV28 to TRBJ2-6, with TRBD1 matching over 8 bases. The trim removed 7 bases at V and 8 bases at J, leaving 13 bases unmatched. Germline CDR1 and CDR2: MDHEN and SYDVKM. The CDR3 runs to 16 residues. The CDR3 sequence: CASKSAGGASSNVLTF. CDR3 in DNA: TGTGCCAGCAAGTCGGCAGGGGGCGCTTCTTCCAACGTCCTGACTTTC.

J is TRBJ2-3 and V is TRBV18; possibly TRBD1 for D (5 bases). V lost 3 bases and J 2 bases, leaving 15 bases between the germline ends. CDR1 and CDR2 from the germline V gene are KGHSH and LQKENI. CDR3 length: 16 residues. This CDR3 reads CASSPLSTGITDTQYF. CDR3 nucleotide sequence: TGTGCCAGCTCACCCCTATCTACAGGAATCACAGATACGCAGTATTTT.